Presented here are 21 T cell receptor beta chains from one specimen sequenced in a study of cytomegalovirus exposure and HLA in healthy donors. Use of 60 Vbeta and 13 Jbeta primers characterized the PCR. Sequenced by immunoSEQ multiplex PCR; TCRdb stores in-frame clones only, minus some. The sample has 300,000 or so clones, 70% to 90% seen once. Sequencing was carried out using PBMCs. These receptors were collected from a woman aged 35 to 49 in good health and CMV-seropositive.

This clone was recorded only once. The V gene is TRBV27, the J gene TRBJ2-7; possible D gene TRBD2, 6 bases. Germline V CDR1 and CDR2: MNHEY, SMNVEV (reference sequence). V lost 3 bases and J lost 0, with 18 bases in between. The CDR3 contains 17 residues. The CDR3 sequence: CASSFLPRDSFSYEQYF. The DNA for the CDR3 is TGTGCCAGCAGTTTCCTTCCGCGGGACTCCTTCTCCTACGAGCAGTACTTC.

The CDR3 DNA reads TGTGCCTCCGGGACACCAAATTCACCCCTCCACTTT. It yields the protein CASGTPNSPLHF. The chain carries TRBV28 and TRBJ1-6; D is possibly TRBD1 (6 bases). Germline V CDR1 and CDR2: MDHEN, SYDVKM. Trimming removed 11 bases from V and 7 bases from J, with 12 bases in between. CDR3 length: 12 residues.

This chain uses TRBV9 with TRBJ2-7, with 9 nucleotides matching TRBD2. V trimming: 0 bases; J trimming: 0 bases; junction bases outside the gene matches: 1. Germline V CDR1 and CDR2: SGDLS, YYNGEE. The CDR3 is made up of 15 amino acids. CDR3 region: CASSVGAGGSYEQYF. The CDR3 DNA reads as TGTGCCAGCAGCGTAGGAGCGGGAGGCTCCTACGAGCAGTACTTC.

With regard to this clone: Other nucleotide sequences from this sample produce the same CDR3. The V and J genes are TRBV19 and TRBJ1-5; maybe TRBD1 (5 bases). The CDR3 covers 15 residues. V was trimmed by 3 bases and J by 1 base, leaving 10 bases between them. CDR1 is LNHDA and CDR2 is SQIVND in the germline V gene (reference sequence). The CDR3 protein is CASSIGGPSNQPQHF. CDR3 nucleotide sequence: TGTGCCAGTAGTATCGGGGGACCCAGCAATCAGCCCCAGCATTTT.

The chain combines TRBV11-3 with TRBJ1-1; D not resolved. This CDR3 is built from 12 residues. V dropped 2 bases and J dropped 7 bases, with 8 bases sitting between them. Germline V gene lookup returns CDR1 SGHNT and CDR2 YENEEA. The CDR3 sequence is CASSLSRSEAFF. CDR3 bases: TGTGCCAGCAGCTTATCGAGAAGTGAAGCTTTCTTT.

This chain joins TRBV7-9 and TRBJ1-3; D gene ambiguous. Trimming stripped 5 bases from V and 2 bases from J, with 10 bases between. Germline loops: CDR1 SEHNR, CDR2 FQNEAQ (reference sequence). The CDR3 consists of 14 residues. The CDR3: CASSPGSTGNTIYF. CDR3 in DNA: TGTGCCAGCAGCCCGGGGAGTACTGGAAACACCATATATTTT.

This clone appeared a few times. V usage is TRBV10-3 and J usage is TRBJ2-5, with TRBD1 identical over 7 bases. The germline V gene has CDR1 ENHRY and CDR2 SYGVKD. CDR3 length equals 13 residues. V lost 6 bases, J lost 1 base, and 2 bases stayed unmatched. The CDR3: CAISRDSQETQYF. Written as DNA, the CDR3 is TGTGCCATCAGCCGGGACAGCCAAGAGACCCAGTACTTC.

This clone is classed as medium-sized (0.01 to 0.1%). The chain is built from TRBV15 and TRBJ1-5; 7 nucleotides agree with TRBD1. V shed 3 bases, J shed 5 bases, and the junction held 10 bases outside the gene matches. The germline V gene encodes CDR1 LNHNV and CDR2 YYDKDF (reference sequence). This CDR3 region has 16 residues. CDR3 coding DNA: TGTGCCACCAGCAGTGATGATGGAGGGGGCGATCAGCCCCAGCATTTT. Amino acids: CATSSDDGGGDQPQHF.

J is TRBJ2-1 and V is TRBV30, with D possibly TRBD2 on 5 matching bases. Looked up from germline, CDR1 is GTSNPN and CDR2 is SVGIG (reference sequence). Trimming removed 1 base at V and 2 bases at J, with 9 bases between. There are 14 residues in the CDR3. The CDR3: CAWSGGEAYNEQFF. CDR3 coding DNA: TGTGCCTGGAGTGGGGGAGAGGCCTACAATGAGCAGTTCTTC. Variable domain in full (rest from reference TRBV30 and TRBJ2-1): SQTIHQWPATLVQPVGSPLSLECTVEGTSNPNLYWYRQAAGRGLQLLFYSVGIGQISSEVPQNLSASRPQDRQFILSSKKLLLSDSGFYLCAWSGGEAYNEQFFGPGTRLTVL.

This clone was detected only once. The chain couples TRBV7-9 to TRBJ2-2; TRBD2 agrees at 11 bases. V shed 5 bases and J 4 bases; nucleotides not matched to a gene: 6. This CDR3 has 16 amino acids. In germline, CDR1 is SEHNR, CDR2 FQNEAQ (reference sequence). CDR3 protein: CASSRGLAVSTGELFF. CDR3 in DNA: TGTGCCAGCAGCCGGGGACTAGCGGTTTCCACCGGGGAGCTGTTTTTT.

The chain combines TRBV15 with TRBJ2-2, with 15 bases identical to TRBD2. This CDR3 has 20 residues. J gave up 5 bases and V 0 bases, and 10 bases lay outside the gene matches. Germline V gene lookup returns CDR1 LNHNV and CDR2 YYDKDF (reference sequence). The CDR3 DNA sequence: TGTGCCACCAGCAGAGAGCCGCCCGGACTAGCGGGAGGGGGTACCGGGGAGCTGTTTTTT. This encodes CATSREPPGLAGGGTGELFF.

The CDR3 here is CASSVQGNTEAFF. The CDR3 DNA reads TGTGCCAGCAGCGTACAGGGGAACACTGAAGCTTTCTTT. The V gene is TRBV11-2, the J gene TRBJ1-1; possible D gene TRBD1, 6 bases. Germline CDR1 and CDR2: SGHAT and FQNNGV. CDR3 size: 13 residues. Trimming removed 5 bases from V and 1 base from J, with 8 bases in between.

The V gene is TRBV2, the J gene TRBJ2-3, with 8 bases fitting TRBD1. V was pared by 8 bases and J by 0 bases, with 16 bases of the junction left unmatched. The CDR3 is 18 amino acids. Germline assignment: CDR1 SNHLY and CDR2 FYNNEI. The CDR3 DNA reads TGTGCCAGCGAGAAGGGGACAGGCCTCTTCCCTAGCACAGATACGCAGTATTTT. It is translated as CASEKGTGLFPSTDTQYF.

The J gene is TRBJ2-5, the V gene TRBV28; D unresolved. There are 16 residues in the CDR3. Deletions cut 3 bases from V and 3 bases from J, with 17 bases between. Germline CDR1 MDHEN, CDR2 SYDVKM. In DNA, the CDR3 is TGTGCCAGCAGTTTCTCGGCTAGTTCATGGGAAGAGACCCAGTACTTC. Translated: CASSFSASSWEETQYF.

The J gene is TRBJ2-7, the V gene TRBV4-3, with 9 bases matching TRBD2. With V trimmed by 3 bases and J by 0 bases, 3 bases remained unmatched. The CDR3 contains 15 residues. Germline loops: CDR1 LGHNA, CDR2 YSLEER. CDR3 nucleotide sequence: TGCGCCAGCAGCCACCTAGCGGGGAACTCCTACGAGCAGTACTTC. The encoded protein is CASSHLAGNSYEQYF.

CDR3 in DNA: TGTGCCAGCAGCCAAGGGTATAGAGGGGAGCTGTTTTTT. Amino acid sequence: CASSQGYRGELFF. The chain carries TRBV4-2 and TRBJ2-2; no clear D. Trimming removed 1 base at V and 8 bases at J, with 8 bases between. The CDR3 is 13 residues long. CDR1 is LGHNA, CDR2 YNFKEQ, per germline.

The CDR3 is CASREDGWGDQPQHF. CDR3 DNA: TGTGCCAGCAGAGAGGACGGTTGGGGCGATCAGCCCCAGCATTTT. J is TRBJ1-5 and V is TRBV6-5; a weak D match, TRBD1 (5 bases). Trimming shortened V by 6 bases and J by 5 bases, and 17 bases separated the two germline ends. This CDR3 is built from 15 residues. CDR1 MNHEY and CDR2 SVGAGI come from the germline V gene.

Of note for this clone: This sample also contains other DNA sequences that code for the same CDR3. The chain uses TRBV29-1 and TRBJ2-7; the D gene is possibly TRBD1 (5 bases). The CDR3 has 11 residues. The germline gives CDR1 SQVTM, CDR2 ANQGSEA. V was pared by 6 bases and J by 3 bases, with 9 bases between. The DNA for the CDR3 is TGCAGCGTCGCTGACAGCTACGAGCAGTACTTC. Protein: CSVADSYEQYF.

V and J are TRBV5-6 and TRBJ2-7; TRBD1 agrees at 9 bases. The CDR3 consists of 15 residues. Trimming took 0 bases from V and 4 from J; bases not matched to a gene: 5. Germline loops: CDR1 SGHDT, CDR2 YYEEEE. The CDR3 loop is CASSLDRGLGYEQYF. CDR3 sequence (DNA): TGTGCCAGCAGCTTGGACAGGGGGCTAGGTTACGAGCAGTACTTC.

The chain carries TRBV19 and TRBJ2-5; D uncertain. Trimming took off 5 bases at V and 4 bases at J, with 5 bases between the two ends. Per the germline V gene, CDR1 is LNHDA and CDR2 is SQIVND (reference sequence). The CDR3 consists of 11 residues. The CDR3 nucleotides read TGTGCCAGTAGTGCCAGAGAGACCCAGTACTTC. Protein: CASSARETQYF.

The chain carries TRBV28 and TRBJ2-5; 7 bases are a match to TRBD2. V trimming: 6 bases; J trimming: 4 bases; junction bases outside the gene matches: 5. The CDR3 covers 13 residues. The germline V gene encodes CDR1 MDHEN and CDR2 SYDVKM. The CDR3 protein is CASRRGLGETQYF. CDR3 bases: TGTGCCAGCAGGCGGGGGTTAGGAGAGACCCAGTACTTC.